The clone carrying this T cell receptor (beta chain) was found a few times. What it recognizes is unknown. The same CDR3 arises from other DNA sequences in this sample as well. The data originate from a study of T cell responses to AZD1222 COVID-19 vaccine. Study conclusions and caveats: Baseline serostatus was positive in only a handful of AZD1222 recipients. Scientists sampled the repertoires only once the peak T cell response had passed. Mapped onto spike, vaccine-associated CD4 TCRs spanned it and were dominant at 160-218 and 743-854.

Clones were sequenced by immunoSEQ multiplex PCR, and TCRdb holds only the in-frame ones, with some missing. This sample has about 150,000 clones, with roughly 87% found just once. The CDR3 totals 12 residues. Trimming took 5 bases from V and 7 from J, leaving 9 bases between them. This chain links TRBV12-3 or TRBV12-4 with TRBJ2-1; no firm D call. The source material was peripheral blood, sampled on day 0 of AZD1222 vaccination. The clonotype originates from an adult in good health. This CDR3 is CASSLFGNEQFF. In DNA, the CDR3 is TGTGCCAGCAGTCTTTTTGGGAATGAGCAGTTCTTC.